The clone carrying this T cell receptor beta chain was observed a handful of times. Antigen unknown. MiXCR, applied by TCRdb to the reads, yields one record per CDR3 protein. The table shows some 99,000 distinct CDR3 sequences, with about 30% occurring only once. The data are from a study of T cell repertoires in cytomegalovirus infection. Overall study context: Researchers turned to recently identified HLA-C-restricted CMV epitopes as well as well-studied HLA-B-restricted ones. It was the public TCR beta signatures that indicated both CMV infection and matching HLA type.

This CDR3 has 15 amino acids. The ends were cut back, 3 bases at V and 1 base at J, with 12 bases in the middle. Germline-derived CDR1 and CDR2 are SGHVS and FNYEAQ. The origin of this receptor is a human donor in good health (CMV status not recorded). Some clones in this sample may be carry-over from other donors' samples. The specimen was CD8+ T cells from cultured PBMCs, collected from culture after CMV antigen stimulation. The V call is TRBV7-6, the J call TRBJ2-5; D gene uncertain. CDR3 amino acids: CASSLAWGGQETQYF. CDR3 DNA: TGTGCCAGCAGCTTGGCTTGGGGTGGCCAAGAGACCCAGTACTTC.